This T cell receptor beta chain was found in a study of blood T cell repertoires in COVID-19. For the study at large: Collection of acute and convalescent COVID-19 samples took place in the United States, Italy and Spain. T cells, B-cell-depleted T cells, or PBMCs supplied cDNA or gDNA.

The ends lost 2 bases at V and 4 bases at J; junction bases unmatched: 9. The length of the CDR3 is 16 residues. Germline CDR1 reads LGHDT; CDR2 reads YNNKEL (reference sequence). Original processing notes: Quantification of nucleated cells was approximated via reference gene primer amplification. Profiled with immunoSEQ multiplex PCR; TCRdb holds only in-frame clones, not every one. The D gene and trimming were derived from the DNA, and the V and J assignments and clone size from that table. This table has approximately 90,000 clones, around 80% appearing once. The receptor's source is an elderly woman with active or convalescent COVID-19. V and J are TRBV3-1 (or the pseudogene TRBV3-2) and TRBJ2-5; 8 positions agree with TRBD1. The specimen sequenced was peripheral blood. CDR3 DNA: TGTGCCAGCAGCCAACCCCTAAGTCAGGGGGCAGAGACCCAGTACTTC. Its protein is CASSQPLSQGAETQYF.